This TCR beta chain was recovered during a study of Graves' ophthalmopathy and Graves' hyperthyroidism. This clonotype has a count of ten or more. The CDR3 has 12 residues. Germline CDR1 is SGHTA and CDR2 is FQGNSA. V shed 5 bases and J shed 3 bases, with 8 bases lying between them. Amplification of TCR beta CDR3 regions used RNA transcripts. HTBI-primed RT-PCR formed the first round, and a multiplex PCR formed the second. Using its own MiXCR run on the multiplex PCR reads, TCRdb lists one record per CDR3 protein. In the table there are almost 400,000 distinct CDR3 sequences, approximately 20% of which are singletons.

This receptor was taken from a woman aged 18-29 years with Graves' ophthalmopathy. The material sequenced was peripheral blood. V gene TRBV7-2 combines with J gene TRBJ2-7; D is unresolved. The CDR3 nucleotides are TGTGCCAGCAGCCATAAAGGCTACGAGCAGTACTTC. It specifies CASSHKGYEQYF.